This T cell receptor (beta chain) was sequenced during a study of T cells after yellow fever vaccination. TCRdb called the 5' RACE reads again in MiXCR, with one record for every CDR3 protein. The table records some 320,000 distinct CDR3 sequences, around 10% of them present only once. In this sample, this clonotype turned up a few times. This sequence was found in a young man who received the YFV17D yellow fever vaccine. The specimen comprised CD4+ T cells sorted from PBMCs, sampled 5 days after the yellow fever booster vaccination.

In DNA form, the CDR3 reads TGTGCCATCAGTGAGAACAGGGATCAGCCCCAGCATTTT. It yields the protein CAISENRDQPQHF. The J gene is TRBJ1-5, the V gene TRBV10-3, with a weak D call TRBD1 (6 bases). The length of the CDR3 is 13 residues. V was pared by 2 bases and J by 5 bases, with 7 bases between. CDR1 and CDR2 from the germline V gene are ENHRY and SYGVKD.